These 23 T cell receptor beta chains share one sample of origin, sequenced in a study of blood T cells in healthy people across ages. Then a second PCR, running roughly 6 to 11 cycles, was carried out with a sample-barcoded 5' primer and a J-beta primer mix. TCRdb ran MiXCR on the 5' RACE reads and lists one entry per CDR3 protein. The sample holds 550,000 to 800,000 distinct CDR3 sequences, approximately 31% seen once. Sample: blood. Receptors originate from a woman aged 80 or over in good health.

This clonotype came up many times. This rearrangement joins TRBV6-5 to TRBJ1-6; no definite D call. With 10 bases removed from V and 0 bases from J, the gap between germline ends came to 16 bases. The length of the CDR3 is 16 residues. CDR1 and CDR2 (germline): MNHEY, SVGAGI. CDR3 bases: TGTGCCACGGCCTACATAGGGAGCTCCTATAATTCACCCCTCCACTTT. Amino acids: CATAYIGSSYNSPLHF.

Ten or more counts support this clonotype. V gene TRBV9 combines with J gene TRBJ2-7; 7 bases are shared with TRBD1. The CDR3 has 15 amino acids. V was pared by 0 bases and J by 3 bases, with 6 bases of the junction left unmatched. CDR1 is SGDLS and CDR2 is YYNGEE in the germline V gene. The DNA of the CDR3 is TGTGCCAGCAGCGTAGAGACAGGGCTGTTCTACGAGCAGTACTTC. Translating it yields CASSVETGLFYEQYF.

This clonotype was counted between two and nine times. The chain uses TRBV10-3 and TRBJ1-1, with 8 bases aligning to TRBD1. Germline loops: CDR1 ENHRY, CDR2 SYGVKD. V shed 11 bases and J 7 bases; nucleotides not matched to a gene: 15. This CDR3 region has 14 residues. CDR3 bases: TGTGCCCACGGGTACGGACAGGGAATAGGTGAAGCTTTCTTT. It specifies CAHGYGQGIGEAFF.

The chain is built from TRBV20-1 and TRBJ1-1; D is unresolved. The CDR3 is 13 amino acids. Germline V CDR1 and CDR2: DFQATT, SNEGSKA (reference sequence). The V end was cut by 6 bases, the J end by 0 bases, with 11 bases between. The CDR3 region is CSALTGVNTEAFF. In DNA form, the CDR3 reads TGCAGTGCCTTGACTGGGGTGAACACTGAAGCTTTCTTT.

CDR3 amino acids: CSGGQSLRGQYF. The DNA of the CDR3 is TGCAGCGGTGGACAGTCCCTACGAGGGCAGTACTTC. The chain employs TRBV29-1 and TRBJ2-7, with D possibly TRBD1 on 6 matching bases. From germline, CDR1 is SQVTM and CDR2 ANQGSEA. The CDR3 contains 12 residues. Trimming pared 7 bases from V and 9 bases from J, leaving 19 bases between.

The table lists this clonotype with many counts. This chain connects TRBV20-1 to TRBJ1-5; D is possibly TRBD1 (5 bases). Looked up from germline, CDR1 is DFQATT and CDR2 is SNEGSKA (reference sequence). V was clipped by 3 bases and J by 1 base, with 19 bases between them. There are 17 residues in the CDR3. The CDR3 DNA follows: TGCAGTGCTAGCGGGCCGGGGGGACGGGGGAGCAATCAGCCCCAGCATTTT. Its translation is CSASGPGGRGSNQPQHF.

This clonotype was found many times. The rearrangement links TRBV6-5 to TRBJ2-3; 8 bases are a match to TRBD1. The CDR3 is 15 residues long. The J segment lost 5 bases and the V segment lost 5 bases, leaving 9 bases of the junction unmatched. Germline values: CDR1 MNHEY, CDR2 SVGAGI. DNA of the CDR3: TGTGCCAGCAGTCTCCAGGGGGCTGCCTTAGATACGCAGTATTTT. It yields the protein CASSLQGAALDTQYF.

This clonotype occurred many times. The chain carries TRBV6-5 and TRBJ2-7, with 8 bases that match TRBD2. V was clipped by 7 bases and J by 1 base; unmatched bases: 6. Germline values: CDR1 MNHEY, CDR2 SVGAGI. This CDR3 spans 14 amino acids. The CDR3 sequence: CASTPRGGSYEQYF. CDR3 sequence (DNA): TGTGCCAGCACCCCCCGGGGGGGATCCTACGAGCAGTACTTC.

This clonotype appeared a single time. This sequence joins TRBV19 and TRBJ2-1; D may match TRBD1 or TRBD2 (6 bases each). Trimming shortened V by 7 bases and J by 4 bases, and 14 bases separated the two germline ends. The CDR3 consists of 14 residues. The V gene's germline CDR1 is LNHDA and CDR2 SQIVND (reference sequence). This CDR3 is CASKSGGKYNEQFF. In DNA form, the CDR3 reads TGTGCCAGTAAGTCCGGGGGCAAATACAATGAGCAGTTCTTC.

This clonotype showed up many times. DNA for the CDR3: TGTGCCAGCAGCCTGGGATGGGCAGAAGATACGCAGTATTTT. It is translated as CASSLGWAEDTQYF. The chain links TRBV6-1 to TRBJ2-3; D is undetermined. The CDR3 is made up of 14 amino acids. Trimming took off 6 bases at V and 5 bases at J, with 15 bases between the two ends. Looked up from germline, CDR1 is MNHNS and CDR2 is SASEGT.

The rearrangement uses TRBV6-2 or TRBV6-3 and TRBJ2-5; TRBD2 agrees at 14 bases. In germline, CDR1 is MNHEY, CDR2 SVGEGT. The CDR3 totals 17 residues. Trimming removed 5 bases from V and 5 bases from J; junction bases left unmatched: 10. The CDR3 loop reads CASSPGTSGGLIETQYF. The CDR3 coding sequence is TGTGCCAGCAGTCCGGGGACTAGCGGGGGTCTGATTGAGACCCAGTACTTC.

This clonotype was recorded many times. This may be a read error: a much more frequent sequence differs by one nucleotide. This chain joins TRBV6-1 and TRBJ2-2; tentative D call: TRBD2 (5 bases). This CDR3 contains 15 residues. From germline, CDR1 is MNHNS and CDR2 SASEGT. The CDR3 protein is CASTEYFLNTGERFF. The CDR3 DNA reads TGTGCCAGCACGGAATATTTCCTGAACACCGGGGAGCGGTTTTTT.

Concerning this clonotype itself: Relative to the germline gene, one junction end is altered; a read error may explain this. This chain connects TRBV3-1 to TRBJ2-2; TRBD2 aligns across 8 bases. CDR1 LGHDT and CDR2 YNNKEL come from the germline V gene (reference sequence). The CDR3 loop spans 17 amino acids. DNA of the CDR3: TGTGCCAGCAGCCAAGCAGGACTAGCCCAACGGGCCGGGGAACTGTTTTTT. This encodes CASSQAGLAQRAGELFF.

This clonotype was found a few times. This sequence joins TRBV9 and TRBJ1-1; D unclear. Germline-derived CDR1 and CDR2 are SGDLS and YYNGEE. The CDR3 is made up of 14 amino acids. The V end was cut by 0 bases, the J end by 10 bases, with 16 bases between. CDR3 sequence reads: CASSVDNTGLGAFF. CDR3 bases: TGTGCCAGCAGCGTAGACAATACGGGTCTTGGAGCTTTCTTT.

Notes on this clonotype: A much larger clone differs by one base, so this may be a read error. The chain joins TRBV28 to TRBJ2-7; tentatively, D is TRBD2 (7 bases). Germline V gives CDR1 MDHEN, CDR2 SYDVKM. This CDR3 is 16 amino acids long. V was shortened by 8 bases and J by 5 bases, with 25 bases between the two germline ends. For the CDR3, the DNA is TGTGCCAGCGTTGGTCTGGGGAGGGGGAGAGCGAACGAGCAGTACTTC. Amino acids: CASVGLGRGRANEQYF.

Comments on this clonotype: This could be a read error, since a much larger clone is one nucleotide away. The V gene is TRBV28, the J gene TRBJ2-4; possibly TRBD1 for D (6 bases). The J call may be in error: the DNA end matches TRBJ2-7 better. Germline V lookup: CDR1 MDHEN, CDR2 SYDVKM. The CDR3 covers 13 residues. The CDR3 region has the DNA TGTGCCAGCAGTTTTACAGGGCAGTCCGAGCAGTACTTC. Amino acids: CASSFTGQSEQYF.

This clonotype was seen at least ten times. V is TRBV5-6 and J is TRBJ2-7; 8 nucleotides agree with TRBD2. The V segment lost 6 bases and the J segment 0 bases; nucleotides outside the gene matches: 11. The CDR3 contains 16 residues. Germline CDR1 reads SGHDT; CDR2 reads YYEEEE. Here the CDR3 reads CASTQRGGANSYEQYF. The DNA for the CDR3 is TGTGCCAGCACCCAACGGGGGGGGGCGAACTCCTACGAGCAGTACTTC. The entire variable domain, with the rest obtained from reference TRBV5-6 and TRBJ2-7, is as follows: DAGVTQSPTHLIKTRGQQVTLRCSPKSGHDTVSWYQQALGQGPQFIFQYYEEEERQRGNFPDRFSGHQFPNYSSELNVNALLLGDSALYLCASTQRGGANSYEQYFGPGTRLTVT.

Regarding this clonotype: Possible read error: a much larger clone is one base away. This chain links TRBV25-1 with TRBJ2-5; no clear D. V lost 1 base and J lost 11, with 14 bases in between. In germline, CDR1 is MGHDK, CDR2 SYGVNS. The CDR3 contains 13 residues. CDR3 in amino acids: CASSESAGNEQYF. For the CDR3, the DNA is TGTGCCAGCAGTGAATCCGCAGGCAATGAGCAGTACTTC.

This clonotype was seen a handful of times. The gene calls are TRBV18 and TRBJ1-1; perhaps TRBD1 as D (5 bases). Trimming removed 4 bases at V and 2 bases at J, with 23 bases between. The CDR3 extends over 18 amino acids. Germline CDR1 KGHSH, CDR2 LQKENI. Here the CDR3 reads CASSLITLTSDTNTEAFF. CDR3 sequence (DNA): TGTGCCAGCTCACTCATAACCCTAACCTCGGACACCAACACTGAAGCTTTCTTT.

V gene TRBV30 combines with J gene TRBJ2-7; 7 bases map to TRBD1. Germline CDR1 GTSNPN, CDR2 SVGIG (reference sequence). After removal of 4 bases from V and 3 bases from J, the junction contained 6 bases not matched to a gene. The CDR3 consists of 13 residues. As DNA, the CDR3 is TGTGCCTGGACTCCGGGACAGTACTACGAGCAGTACTTC. It specifies CAWTPGQYYEQYF.

This clonotype was counted ten times or more. CDR3 DNA: TGTGCCAGCAGTTTCTGGCAAGAGACCCAGTACTTC. Translated, it gives CASSFWQETQYF. The V call is TRBV12-3 or TRBV12-4, the J call TRBJ2-5; D is ambiguous. The CDR3 has 12 residues. Deletions cut 3 bases from V and 2 bases from J, with 4 bases between.

This clonotype was detected only a few times. The genes are TRBV30 and TRBJ1-1, with TRBD1 matching over 9 bases. The CDR3 is 14 residues long. With 8 bases clipped from V and 1 base from J, the junction kept 8 bases outside the gene matches. CDR1 and CDR2 from the germline V gene are GTSNPN and SVGIG (reference sequence). The CDR3 is CAGRAGQGNTEAFF. The DNA of the CDR3 is TGTGCCGGACGTGCGGGACAGGGGAACACTGAAGCTTTCTTT.

This clonotype was counted ten times or more. This sequence joins TRBV27 and TRBJ2-7; perhaps TRBD2 as D (7 bases). The V gene lost 6 bases and the J gene lost 6 bases, with 15 bases spanning the gap. Germline CDR1 is MNHEY and CDR2 is SMNVEV (reference sequence). This CDR3 region has 13 residues. The CDR3 sequence is CASSLSRGREQYF. The CDR3 DNA reads as TGTGCCAGCAGCCTCTCGCGGGGGCGCGAGCAGTACTTC.